What follows is one T cell receptor (beta chain) and its context. The target of this receptor is not known. The sample holds no much larger clone one base away, and base qualities are not on file. This sample was included in a study of blood T cell repertoires in COVID-19 (dated by TCRdb to 2018 to 2021). Regarding the complete study: Collaborator samples came from the United States, Italy and Spain and covered acute and convalescent phases of COVID-19. The prospective study material was composed of cDNA or gDNA derived from T cells, B-cell-depleted T cells, or PBMCs. Subjects who had been exposed to COVID-19, were actively infected with it, or had recovered from it provided the deeply sampled blood TCRbeta repertoires that made up the dataset. The repertoires were released in a freely available public database intended as a resource for research on the immune response to SARS-CoV-2. The samples were drawn from the first 160 participants of the ongoing ImmuneRACE study and from under 1,500 subjects provided by 6 global collaborators. Sample metadata almost always included a de-identified subject ID, COVID-19 status, age in years and sex. Where HLA class I and class II types were available, the types were taken from metadata supplied by the sample provider, not from assay-based typing. The study at large found these results: How much clinical and demographic metadata was included differed by source and by participant, and the metadata was provided uncurated.

TCRbeta CDR3 regions were amplified from genomic DNA by means of the immunoSEQ Assay, a bias-controlled multiplex PCR. The published analysis was carried out like this. The number of nucleated cells in each sample was estimated by amplification of reference gene primers within the assay. Sequence reads were collapsed and filtered to measure the absolute abundance of every unique TCRbeta CDR3 rearrangement. Productive Simpson clonality was computed per sample as the square root of Simpson's diversity index over productive rearrangements. Imported from immuneACCESS, the table was reduced by TCRdb to in-frame sequences with V and J called. These copies leave out some clones; in studies compared against another copy, an unresolved V gene accounts for under half, and the cause of the remainder is not known. V, J and clone size are those of that table, while D and trimming were read from the DNA. Across this sample there are about 270,000 clones, with about nine tenths seen only once. Together, the top ten hold roughly 12% of the sample.

One collaborating source in Seattle enrolled patients during active infection and followed them longitudinally through the course of disease. The collaborating institutions used their own protocols to collect whole blood in K2EDTA tubes. For TCRbeta analysis, collaborators shipped samples in one of three forms: frozen whole blood, isolated PBMCs, or DNA extracted from either of those sample types. V is pared back by 2 bases and J by 3 bases, with 11 bases lying between the germline termini. Taken from cysteine to phenylalanine, the CDR3 has 14 residues. Just CDR3 DNA is preserved here, 42 bases in frame from base 1. The CDR1 and CDR2 encoded by the germline V gene are MNHNS and SASEGT.

Sequenced material: peripheral blood. The V and J genes are TRBV6-1 and TRBJ2-7; a confident D gene designation cannot be given. The sequence derives from a woman under 40 with COVID-19, enrolled during active disease. The DNA sequence reads TGTGCCAGCAGTGAAAAATTCTCCAGCTACGAGCAGTACTTC. Translated, this is CASSEKFSSYEQYF.